This T cell receptor beta chain was retrieved from a study of breast tumors, draining lymph nodes, adjacent tissues. Study results and caveats: Findings are consistent with lymph node origin and intratumoral expansion of most tumor T cells. Tumor and nontumor repertoires were significantly more similar in luminal-like than in basal-like breast cancer. That most tumor T cells come from lymph nodes remained unproven.

V shed 3 bases and J 7 bases; nucleotides not matched to a gene: 4. The CDR3 covers 15 residues. In germline, CDR1 is SGHTA, CDR2 FQGTGA. TCRdb reanalysed the multiplex PCR reads using MiXCR and keeps one entry per CDR3 protein. The sample yields under 75,000 distinct CDR3 sequences, around 60% seen once. With regard to this clonotype: As yet, its antigen is unknown.

Sequencing was carried out using breast tumor tissue. This clonotype originated in a female donor with breast cancer. Some clones in this sample may be carry-over from other donors' samples. The chain couples TRBV7-3 to TRBJ2-2, with 11 bases aligning to TRBD2. The CDR3 sequence: CASSLTSGMGGELFF. DNA for the CDR3: TGTGCCAGCAGCTTGACTAGCGGGATGGGCGGGGAGCTGTTTTTT.